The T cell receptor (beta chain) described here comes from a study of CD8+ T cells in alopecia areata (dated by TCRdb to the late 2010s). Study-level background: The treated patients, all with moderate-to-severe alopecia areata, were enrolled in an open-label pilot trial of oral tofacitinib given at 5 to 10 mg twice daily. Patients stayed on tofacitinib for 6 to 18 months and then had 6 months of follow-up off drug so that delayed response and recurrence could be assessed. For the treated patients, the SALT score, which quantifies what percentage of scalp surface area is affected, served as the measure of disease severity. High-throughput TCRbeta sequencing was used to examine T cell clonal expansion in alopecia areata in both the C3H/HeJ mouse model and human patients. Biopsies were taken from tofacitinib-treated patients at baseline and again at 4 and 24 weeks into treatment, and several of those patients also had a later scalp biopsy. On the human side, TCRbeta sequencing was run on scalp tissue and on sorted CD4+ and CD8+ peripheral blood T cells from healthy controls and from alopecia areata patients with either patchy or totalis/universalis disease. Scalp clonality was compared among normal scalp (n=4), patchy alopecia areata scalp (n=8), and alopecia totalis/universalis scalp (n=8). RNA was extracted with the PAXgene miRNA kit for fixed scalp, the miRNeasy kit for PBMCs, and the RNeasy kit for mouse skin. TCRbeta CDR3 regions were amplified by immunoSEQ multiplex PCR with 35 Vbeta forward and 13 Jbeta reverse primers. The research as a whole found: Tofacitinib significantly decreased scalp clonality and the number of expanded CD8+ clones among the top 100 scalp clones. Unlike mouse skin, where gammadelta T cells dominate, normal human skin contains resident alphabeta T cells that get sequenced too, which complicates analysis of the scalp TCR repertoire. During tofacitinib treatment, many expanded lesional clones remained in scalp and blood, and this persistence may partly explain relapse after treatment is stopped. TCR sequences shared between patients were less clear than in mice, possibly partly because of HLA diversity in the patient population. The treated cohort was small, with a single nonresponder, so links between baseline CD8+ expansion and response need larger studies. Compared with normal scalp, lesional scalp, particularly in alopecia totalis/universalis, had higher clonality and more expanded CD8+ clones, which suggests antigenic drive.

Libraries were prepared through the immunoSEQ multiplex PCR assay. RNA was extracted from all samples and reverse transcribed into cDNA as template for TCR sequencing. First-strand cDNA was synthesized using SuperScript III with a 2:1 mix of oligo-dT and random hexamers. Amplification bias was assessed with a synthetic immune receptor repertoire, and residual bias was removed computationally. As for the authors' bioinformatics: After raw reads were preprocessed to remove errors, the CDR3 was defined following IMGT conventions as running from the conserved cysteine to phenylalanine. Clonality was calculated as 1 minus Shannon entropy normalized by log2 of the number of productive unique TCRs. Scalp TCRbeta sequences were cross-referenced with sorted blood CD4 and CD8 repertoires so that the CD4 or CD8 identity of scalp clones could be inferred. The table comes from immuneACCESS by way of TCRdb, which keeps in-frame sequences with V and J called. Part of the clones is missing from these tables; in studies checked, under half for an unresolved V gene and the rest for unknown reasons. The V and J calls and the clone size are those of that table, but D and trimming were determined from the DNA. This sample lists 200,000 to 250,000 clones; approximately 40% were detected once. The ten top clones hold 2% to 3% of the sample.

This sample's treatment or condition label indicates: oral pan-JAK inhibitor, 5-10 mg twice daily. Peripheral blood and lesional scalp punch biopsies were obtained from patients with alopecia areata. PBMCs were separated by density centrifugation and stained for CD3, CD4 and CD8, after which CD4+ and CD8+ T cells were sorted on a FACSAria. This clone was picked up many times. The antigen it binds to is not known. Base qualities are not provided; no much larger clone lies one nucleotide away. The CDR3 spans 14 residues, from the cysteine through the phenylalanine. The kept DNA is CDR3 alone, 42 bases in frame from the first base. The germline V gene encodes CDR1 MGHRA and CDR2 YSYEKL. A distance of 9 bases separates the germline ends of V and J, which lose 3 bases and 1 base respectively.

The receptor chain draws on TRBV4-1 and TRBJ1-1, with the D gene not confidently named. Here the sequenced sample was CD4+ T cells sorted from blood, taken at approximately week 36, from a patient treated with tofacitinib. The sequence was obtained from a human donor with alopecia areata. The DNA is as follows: TGCGCCAGCAGCCAGCTCACAAGGAACACTGAAGCTTTCTTT. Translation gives CASSQLTRNTEAFF.